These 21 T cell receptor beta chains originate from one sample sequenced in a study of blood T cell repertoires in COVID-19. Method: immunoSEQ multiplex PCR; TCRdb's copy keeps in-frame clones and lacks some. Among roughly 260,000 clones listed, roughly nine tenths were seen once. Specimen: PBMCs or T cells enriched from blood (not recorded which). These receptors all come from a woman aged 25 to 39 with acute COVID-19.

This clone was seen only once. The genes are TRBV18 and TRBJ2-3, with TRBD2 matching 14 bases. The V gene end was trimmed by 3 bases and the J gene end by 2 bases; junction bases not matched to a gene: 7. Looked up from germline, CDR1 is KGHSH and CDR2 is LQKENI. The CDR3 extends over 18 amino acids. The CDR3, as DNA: TGTGCCAGCTCACCGCCGGGACTAGCGGGGGCCCTCACAGATACGCAGTATTTT. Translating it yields CASSPPGLAGALTDTQYF.

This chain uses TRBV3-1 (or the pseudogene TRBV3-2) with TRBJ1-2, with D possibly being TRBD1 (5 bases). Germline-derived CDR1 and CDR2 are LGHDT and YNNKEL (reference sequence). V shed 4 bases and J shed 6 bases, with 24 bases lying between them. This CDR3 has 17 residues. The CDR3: CASSPTHLRAVWNGYTF. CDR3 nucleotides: TGTGCCAGCAGCCCTACTCACCTCAGGGCCGTATGGAATGGCTACACCTTC.

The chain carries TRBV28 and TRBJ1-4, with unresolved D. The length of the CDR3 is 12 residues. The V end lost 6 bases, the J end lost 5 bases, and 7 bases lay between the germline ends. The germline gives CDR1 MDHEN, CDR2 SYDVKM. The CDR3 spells CASRAGNEKLFF. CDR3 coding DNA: TGTGCCAGCAGGGCGGGGAATGAAAAACTGTTTTTT. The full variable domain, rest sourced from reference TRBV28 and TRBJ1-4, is DVKVTQSSRYLVKRTGEKVFLECVQDMDHENMFWYRQDPGLGLRLIYFSYDVKMKEKGDIPEGYSVSREKKERFSLILESASTNQTSMYLCASRAGNEKLFFGSGTQLSVL.

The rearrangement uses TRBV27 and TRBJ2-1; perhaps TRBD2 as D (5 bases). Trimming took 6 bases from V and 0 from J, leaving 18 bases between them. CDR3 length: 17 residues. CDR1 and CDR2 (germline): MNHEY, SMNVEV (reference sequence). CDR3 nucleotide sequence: TGTGCCAGCAGCCCCCCGAGAGGGTGGCCCTCCTACAATGAGCAGTTCTTC. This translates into CASSPPRGWPSYNEQFF.

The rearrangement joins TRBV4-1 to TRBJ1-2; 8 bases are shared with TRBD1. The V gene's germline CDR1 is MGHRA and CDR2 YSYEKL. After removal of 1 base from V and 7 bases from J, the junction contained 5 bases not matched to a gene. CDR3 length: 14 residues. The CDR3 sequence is CASSQGTGTSGYTF. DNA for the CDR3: TGCGCCAGCAGCCAAGGGACAGGGACGAGTGGCTACACCTTC.

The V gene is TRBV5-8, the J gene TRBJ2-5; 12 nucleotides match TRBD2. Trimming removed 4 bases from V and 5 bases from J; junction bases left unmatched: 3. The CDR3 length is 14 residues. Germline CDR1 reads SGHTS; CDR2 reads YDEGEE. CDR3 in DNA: TGTGCCAGCAGCCACGGGACTAGCGGGGAGACCCAGTACTTC. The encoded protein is CASSHGTSGETQYF.

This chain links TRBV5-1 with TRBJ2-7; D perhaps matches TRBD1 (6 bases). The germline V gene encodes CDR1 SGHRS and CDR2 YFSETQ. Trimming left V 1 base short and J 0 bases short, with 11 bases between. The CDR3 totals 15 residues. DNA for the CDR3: TGCGCCAGCAGCTTGTATACAGGGAACTCCTACGAGCAGTACTTC. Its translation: CASSLYTGNSYEQYF. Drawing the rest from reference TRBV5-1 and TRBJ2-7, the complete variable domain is KAGVTQTPRYLIKTRGQQVTLSCSPISGHRSVSWYQQTPGQGLQFLFEYFSETQRNKGNFPGRFSGRQFSNSRSEMNVSTLELGDSALYLCASSLYTGNSYEQYFGPGTRLTVT.

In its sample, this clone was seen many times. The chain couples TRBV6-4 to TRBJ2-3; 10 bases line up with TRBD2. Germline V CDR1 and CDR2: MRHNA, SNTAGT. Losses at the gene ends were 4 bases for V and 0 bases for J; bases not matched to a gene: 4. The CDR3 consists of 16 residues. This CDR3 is CASSGGAGGSTDTQYF. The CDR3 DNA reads TGTGCCAGCAGTGGTGGAGCGGGAGGGAGCACAGATACGCAGTATTTT.

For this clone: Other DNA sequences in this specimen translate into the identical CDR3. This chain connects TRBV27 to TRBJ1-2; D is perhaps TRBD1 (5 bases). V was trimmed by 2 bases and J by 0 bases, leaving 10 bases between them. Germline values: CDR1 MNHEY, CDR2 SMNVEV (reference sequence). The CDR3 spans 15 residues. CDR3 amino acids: CASSLTGTTNYGYTF. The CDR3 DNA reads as TGTGCCAGCAGTTTAACAGGAACCACTAACTATGGCTACACCTTC.

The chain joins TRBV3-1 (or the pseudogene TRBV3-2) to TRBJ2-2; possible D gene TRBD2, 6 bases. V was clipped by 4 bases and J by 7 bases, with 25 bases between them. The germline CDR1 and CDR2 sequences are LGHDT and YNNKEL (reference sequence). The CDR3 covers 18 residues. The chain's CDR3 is CASSLAFRPGRRGGELFF. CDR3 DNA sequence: TGTGCCAGCAGCCTCGCCTTTAGACCCGGGAGAAGGGGCGGGGAGCTGTTTTTT.

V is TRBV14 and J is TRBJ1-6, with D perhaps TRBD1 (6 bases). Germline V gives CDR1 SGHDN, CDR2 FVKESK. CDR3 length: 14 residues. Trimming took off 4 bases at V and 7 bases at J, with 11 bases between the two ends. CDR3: CASSRTARNSPLHF. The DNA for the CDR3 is TGTGCCAGCAGCCGGACAGCTCGCAATTCACCCCTCCACTTT.

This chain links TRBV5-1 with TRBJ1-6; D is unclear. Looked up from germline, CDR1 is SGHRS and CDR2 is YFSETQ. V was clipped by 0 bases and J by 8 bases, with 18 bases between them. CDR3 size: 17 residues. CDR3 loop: CASSLEGRAWEDSPLHF. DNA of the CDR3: TGCGCCAGCAGCTTGGAGGGCCGGGCTTGGGAGGATTCACCCCTCCACTTT.

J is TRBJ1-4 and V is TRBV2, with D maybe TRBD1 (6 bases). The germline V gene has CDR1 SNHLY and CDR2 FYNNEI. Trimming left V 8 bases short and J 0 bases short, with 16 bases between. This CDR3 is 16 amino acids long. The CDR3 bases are TGTGCCAGCCGTGTCTCTTACAGGGCAACTAATGAAAAACTGTTTTTT. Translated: CASRVSYRATNEKLFF.

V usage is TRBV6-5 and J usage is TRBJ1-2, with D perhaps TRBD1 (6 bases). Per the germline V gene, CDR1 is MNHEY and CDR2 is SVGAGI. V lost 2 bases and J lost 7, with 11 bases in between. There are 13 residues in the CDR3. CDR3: CASSYITGLGYTF. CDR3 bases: TGTGCCAGCAGTTACATAACAGGGCTTGGCTACACCTTC.

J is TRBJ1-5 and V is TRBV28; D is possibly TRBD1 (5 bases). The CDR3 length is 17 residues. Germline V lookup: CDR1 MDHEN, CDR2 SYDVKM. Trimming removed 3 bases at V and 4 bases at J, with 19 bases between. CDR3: CASSFLVGSGVNQPQHF. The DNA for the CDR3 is TGTGCCAGCAGTTTCCTGGTAGGGTCGGGGGTAAATCAGCCCCAGCATTTT. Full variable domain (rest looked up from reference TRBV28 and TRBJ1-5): DVKVTQSSRYLVKRTGEKVFLECVQDMDHENMFWYRQDPGLGLRLIYFSYDVKMKEKGDIPEGYSVSREKKERFSLILESASTNQTSMYLCASSFLVGSGVNQPQHFGDGTRLSIL.

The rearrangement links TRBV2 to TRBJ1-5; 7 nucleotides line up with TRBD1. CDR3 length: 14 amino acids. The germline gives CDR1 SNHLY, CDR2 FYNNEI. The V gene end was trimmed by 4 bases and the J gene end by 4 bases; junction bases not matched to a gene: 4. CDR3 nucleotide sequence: TGTGCCAGCAGTGGGGGGACAGAAAATCAGCCCCAGCATTTT. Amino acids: CASSGGTENQPQHF.

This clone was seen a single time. The DNA of the CDR3 is TGCGCCAGCAGCCCCATCCCTACGCCGGGGAGAAACACCATATATTTT. It translates to CASSPIPTPGRNTIYF. This sequence joins TRBV5-1 and TRBJ1-3, with no clear D. This CDR3 has 16 residues. Per the germline V gene, CDR1 is SGHRS and CDR2 is YFSETQ. V was clipped by 4 bases and J by 5 bases, with 19 bases between them. Combining the CDR3 with reference TRBV5-1 and TRBJ1-3 gives the whole variable domain KAGVTQTPRYLIKTRGQQVTLSCSPISGHRSVSWYQQTPGQGLQFLFEYFSETQRNKGNFPGRFSGRQFSNSRSEMNVSTLELGDSALYLCASSPIPTPGRNTIYFGEGSWLTVV.

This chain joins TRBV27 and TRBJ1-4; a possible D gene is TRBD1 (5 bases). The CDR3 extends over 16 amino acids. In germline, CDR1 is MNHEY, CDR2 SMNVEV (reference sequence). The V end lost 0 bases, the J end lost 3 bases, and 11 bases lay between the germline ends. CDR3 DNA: TGTGCCAGCAGTTTATCGCAGACAGATCCTAATGAAAAACTGTTTTTT. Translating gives CASSLSQTDPNEKLFF.

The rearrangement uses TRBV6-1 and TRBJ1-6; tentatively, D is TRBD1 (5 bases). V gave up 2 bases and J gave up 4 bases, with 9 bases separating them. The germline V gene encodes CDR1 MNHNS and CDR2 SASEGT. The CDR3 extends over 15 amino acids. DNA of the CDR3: TGTGCCAGCAGTGAAAGGGGCGGATATAATTCACCCCTCCACTTT. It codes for CASSERGGYNSPLHF.

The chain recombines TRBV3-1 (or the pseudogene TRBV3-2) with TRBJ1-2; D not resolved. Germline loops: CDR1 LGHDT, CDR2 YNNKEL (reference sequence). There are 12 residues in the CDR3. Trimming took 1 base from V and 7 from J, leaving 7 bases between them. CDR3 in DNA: TGTGCCAGCAGCCAAGGCGAGCGTGGCTACACCTTC. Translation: CASSQGERGYTF.

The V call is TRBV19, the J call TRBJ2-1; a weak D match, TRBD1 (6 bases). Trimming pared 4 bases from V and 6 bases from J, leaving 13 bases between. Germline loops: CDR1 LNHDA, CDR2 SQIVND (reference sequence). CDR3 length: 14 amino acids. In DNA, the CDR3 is TGTGCCAGTAGTAAGTCAGGGGAAGGCAATGAGCAGTTCTTC. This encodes CASSKSGEGNEQFF.